This record covers a single T cell receptor beta chain. During active infection, Seattle patients enrolled and were then monitored through disease. This entry is derived from a study of blood T cell repertoires in COVID-19. Study overall: Acute and convalescent COVID-19 samples came from the United States, Italy and Spain.

Authors' methods: The assay estimated nucleated cells by amplifying reference gene primers. Libraries were prepared by immunoSEQ multiplex PCR; TCRdb keeps only in-frame clonotypes and omits some of them. The DNA was the basis for D and trimming; V, J and clone size are from that table. The sample records 450,000 or so clones, about nine tenths being singletons. The sample comprised peripheral blood. The receptor was isolated from a woman aged 40 to 49 with COVID-19, enrolled during active disease.

CDR3 region: CASSPGFSGANVLTF. The CDR3 DNA follows: TGTGCCAGCAGCCCGGGGTTCTCTGGGGCCAACGTCCTGACTTTC. The rearrangement links TRBV7-2 to TRBJ2-6; D is perhaps TRBD2 (5 bases). Germline V gene sequence: CDR1 SGHTA, CDR2 FQGNSA. The CDR3 totals 15 residues. V gave up 5 bases and J gave up 0 bases, with 8 bases separating them.